This T cell receptor beta chain was profiled in a study of Graves' ophthalmopathy and Graves' hyperthyroidism. Overall study context: Before any treatment, peripheral blood was taken at the initial diagnosis.

Germline CDR1 SGHAT, CDR2 FQNNGV. The CDR3 contains 15 residues. V lost 3 bases and J 3 bases, leaving 14 bases between the germline ends. Amplification of the TCR beta CDR3 regions used RNA transcripts (as template). The workflow started with a first-round RT-PCR run with HTBI primers and then moved on to a second-round multiplex PCR. Each CDR3 protein gets one entry after TCRdb re-called the multiplex PCR reads with MiXCR. Of approximately 380,000 distinct CDR3 sequences detected, about 21% appear once; the ten largest clones hold approximately 3.2%. The specimen sequenced was peripheral blood. The V and J genes are TRBV11-2 and TRBJ2-5, with unresolved D. The TCR was taken from a woman between 18 and 29 years old with stable Graves' hyperthyroidism. The CDR3 region is CASSFFSVAKETQYF. For the CDR3, the DNA is TGTGCCAGCAGCTTCTTCTCCGTAGCAAAAGAGACCCAGTACTTC.